This TCR beta chain was captured in a study of cytomegalovirus exposure and HLA in healthy donors. The study's findings and limits: A few chains tied to CMV proved CMV antigen-specific in vitro. According to the study, around 150 TCR beta chains were cytomegalovirus-associated.

Sequencing used immunoSEQ multiplex PCR; TCRdb keeps in-frame clones, though not all of them. The sample yields 200,000 to 300,000 clones, roughly 87% seen once. On this clone itself: What it binds is not known.

Germline V gene lookup returns CDR1 SEHNR and CDR2 FQNEAQ (reference sequence). This CDR3 spans 13 amino acids. With 1 base removed from V and 8 bases from J, the gap between germline ends came to 11 bases. Sequencing used PBMCs. This clonotype originated in a young man in good health and CMV-seropositive. The chain combines TRBV7-9 with TRBJ1-1; no definite D call. CDR3 bases: TGTGCCAGCAGCTTAGGTTTGGCGGCAGAAGCTTTCTTT. Translation: CASSLGLAAEAFF. The full variable domain, completed using reference TRBV7-9 and TRBJ1-1, is DTGVSQNPRHKITKRGQNVTFRCDPISEHNRLYWYRQTLGQGPEFLTYFQNEAQLEKSRLLSDRFSAERPKGSFSTLEIQRTEQGDSAMYLCASSLGLAAEAFFGQGTRLTVV.